Described below is a single TCR beta chain sequence and its context. This sample was included in a study of blood T cell repertoires in COVID-19. About the study: Samples representing acute and convalescent COVID-19 were sourced from the United States, Italy and Spain. In each case, the material was cDNA or gDNA derived from T cells, B-cell-depleted T cells, or PBMCs.

The CDR3 extends over 15 amino acids. CDR1 is SNHLY and CDR2 is FYNNEI in the germline V gene. Trimming removed 6 bases from V and 4 bases from J, with 18 bases in between. In the authors' methods: Estimation of nucleated cell counts relied on the amplification of reference gene primers. Only in-frame clones appear in the TCRdb table, and some are missing; sequencing was by immunoSEQ multiplex PCR. The V and J calls and clone size come from that table; D and trimming were worked out from the DNA. The sample records more than 130,000 clones, approximately 87% being singletons. The chain recombines TRBV2 with TRBJ1-2; tentative D call: TRBD1 (6 bases). The receptor was isolated from a woman between 40 and 50 years old with acute or convalescent COVID-19. The sequenced sample was peripheral blood. CDR3 protein: CASRALKDRIYGYTF. Here the CDR3 DNA reads TGTGCCAGCAGGGCTTTAAAGGACAGAATCTATGGCTACACCTTC.